The TCR beta chain under discussion was sequenced for a study of blood T cell repertoires in COVID-19. Original methodology: Reference gene primer amplification yielded estimated nucleated cell counts. The data were produced by immunoSEQ multiplex PCR, yet TCRdb's version contains in-frame clones alone and is incomplete. V and J calls and clone size are as listed in that table; D and trimming were resolved from the DNA. The table includes a few hundred thousand clones, around 82% detected once. Germline lookup yields CDR1 SGDLS and CDR2 YYNGEE. After removal of 0 bases from V and 3 bases from J, the junction contained 6 bases not matched to a gene. The CDR3 runs 15 residues.

This receptor was obtained from a woman aged 25 to 39 who had recovered from COVID-19. The genes are TRBV9 and TRBJ2-7; 7 bases align to TRBD1. The sequencing sample was made of peripheral blood. CDR3 in amino acids: CASSVGSRQGYEQYF. CDR3 DNA sequence: TGTGCCAGCAGCGTAGGATCTCGACAGGGCTACGAGCAGTACTTC.